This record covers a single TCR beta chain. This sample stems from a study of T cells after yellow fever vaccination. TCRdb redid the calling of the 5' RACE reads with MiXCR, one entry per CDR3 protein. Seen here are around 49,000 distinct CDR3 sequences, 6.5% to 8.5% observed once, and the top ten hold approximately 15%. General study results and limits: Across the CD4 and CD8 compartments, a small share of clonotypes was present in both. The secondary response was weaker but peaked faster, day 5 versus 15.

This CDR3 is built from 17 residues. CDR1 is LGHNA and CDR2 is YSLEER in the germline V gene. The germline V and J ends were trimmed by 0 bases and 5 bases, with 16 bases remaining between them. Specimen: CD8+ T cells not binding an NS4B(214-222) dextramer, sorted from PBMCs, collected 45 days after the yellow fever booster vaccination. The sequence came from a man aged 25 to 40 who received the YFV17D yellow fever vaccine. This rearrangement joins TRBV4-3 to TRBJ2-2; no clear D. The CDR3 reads CASSQDIAEALTGELFF. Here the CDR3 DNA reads TGCGCCAGCAGCCAAGATATAGCAGAGGCATTAACCGGGGAGCTGTTTTTT.